This T cell receptor beta chain appears in the sequencing data of a study of blood T cell repertoires in COVID-19. Germline V gene sequence: CDR1 MNHEY, CDR2 SMNVEV (reference sequence). Trimming removed 4 bases from V and 0 bases from J, with 12 bases in between. The length of the CDR3 is 16 residues. The authors' processing: Amplification of reference gene primers provided the estimated nucleated cell counts. Only in-frame clones appear in the TCRdb table, and some are missing; sequencing was by immunoSEQ multiplex PCR. V, J and clone size were drawn from that table, and D and trimming were deduced from the DNA. The top ten hold under 3.5% of the sample, which has more than 150,000 clones, over 75% seen once.

Source material: peripheral blood. The origin of this receptor is a woman older than 75 with active or convalescent COVID-19. This chain connects TRBV27 to TRBJ1-4, with D maybe TRBD1 (5 bases). In DNA, the CDR3 is TGTGCCAGCAGTTGGACGGGGGTGGCAACTAATGAAAAACTGTTTTTT. Its translation: CASSWTGVATNEKLFF.